These T cell receptor beta chains were read from a single sample in a study of response to subunit inactivated influenza vaccine. TCRdb re-analysed the RT-PCR reads in MiXCR, keeping a single row per CDR3 protein. The table has approximately 520,000 distinct CDR3 sequences, approximately 15% seen once; the top ten hold 3%. The sample here was CD4+ T cells sorted from PBMCs, taken less than 30 months after vaccination. The receptors come from a man aged 50-75 years who received an inactivated influenza vaccine. The CDR3 runs from the conserved cysteine through the conserved F or W. Each record gives: clone size, V gene, J gene, D gene, CDR3 DNA, CDR3 protein. A D gene is named only where the DNA matches it firmly. Rows give clone size only sometimes, using once, few, many, or a class for an expanded clone.

few,TRBV29-1,TRBJ1-1,NA,TGCAGCGTTGAAGGGGACGGGAAGAACACTGAAGCTTTCTTT,CSVEGDGKNTEAFF
many,TRBV18,TRBJ2-3,TRBD2,TGTGCCAGCTCACCCGGACTAGCGGGAGTCATCACAGATACGCAGTATTTT,CASSPGLAGVITDTQYF
few,TRBV24-1,TRBJ2-1,NA,TGTGCCACCAGTGATTTCGGCGGTATCTCCTACAATGAGCAGTTCTTC,CATSDFGGISYNEQFF
NA,TRBV20-1,TRBJ1-4,TRBD1,TGCAGTGCTAGACTTCGGGACAGCCTTAATGAAAAACTGTTTTTT,CSARLRDSLNEKLFF
many,TRBV9,TRBJ2-3,NA,TGTGCCAGCAGCCCCAGTCCGAAGGATACGCAGTATTTT,CASSPSPKDTQYF
many,TRBV5-1,TRBJ2-1,NA,TGCGCCAGCAGCTTGGGCCGCAGTGTCGTCTCCTACAATGAGCAGTTCTTC,CASSLGRSVVSYNEQFF
many,TRBV15,TRBJ1-2,TRBD1,TGTGCCACCAGCAGAGTTCCAGGGGGCAACTATGGCTACACCTTC,CATSRVPGGNYGYTF
NA,TRBV12-3/TRBV12-4,TRBJ2-4,NA,TGTGCCAGCAGCCATTCCCGGGCACTAGCCAAAAACATTCAGTACTTC,CASSHSRALAKNIQYF
few,TRBV29-1,TRBJ2-2,NA,TGCAGCGTTGAAGATAGCCTCGGGACCGGGGAGCTGTTTTTT,CSVEDSLGTGELFF
many,TRBV7-2,TRBJ2-4,NA,TGTGCCAGCAGCTTAGCGGCTAACCGGGCAAACATTCAGTACTTC,CASSLAANRANIQYF
many,TRBV12-3/TRBV12-4,TRBJ2-1,TRBD1,TGTGCCAGCAGTATGGGGACAGTCGTGTTGTTC,CASSMGTVVLF
many,TRBV20-1,TRBJ1-2,NA,TGCAGTGCGCCTCAGGGAGGCTATGGCTACACCTTC,CSAPQGGYGYTF
NA,TRBV7-7,TRBJ2-5,TRBD2,TGTGCTAGCAGCCGTTCCTGGACTAGCGGGGGAGGGAAAGAGACCCAGTACTTC,CASSRSWTSGGGKETQYF
NA,TRBV20-1,TRBJ2-3,TRBD2,TGCAGTGCTAGAGGAGTGGGTAGCGGGAGGACAGATACGCAGTATTTT,CSARGVGSGRTDTQYF
many,TRBV6-5,TRBJ2-5,NA,TGTGCCAGCAGTTCCGGTCCTCGAATCCACGAGACCCAGTACTTC,CASSSGPRIHETQYF
few,TRBV7-2,TRBJ2-2,NA,TGTGCCAGCAGCTTGAGCCGAACTAGGGACACCGGGGAGCTGTTTTTT,CASSLSRTRDTGELFF
NA,TRBV10-3,TRBJ1-4,NA,TGTGCCATCAGCCAGGGTAAAGGAAATGAAAAACTGTTTTTT,CAISQGKGNEKLFF
few,TRBV29-1,TRBJ2-7,NA,TGCAGCGTTGAAGGGTCAGGGAAACCCTACGAGCAGTACTTC,CSVEGSGKPYEQYF
few,TRBV5-1,TRBJ1-1,NA,TGCGCCAGCAGCTTGGCCGGTCGAGCTGAAGCTTTCTTT,CASSLAGRAEAFF
many,TRBV29-1,TRBJ1-1,TRBD1,TGCAGCGTTCAGGGGGCGCTCACTGAAGCTTTCTTT,CSVQGALTEAFF
NA,TRBV12-3/TRBV12-4,TRBJ2-7,TRBD1,TGTGCCAGCAGGGGCCGGACAGGGACCTACGAGCAGTACTTC,CASRGRTGTYEQYF
NA,TRBV9,TRBJ2-7,NA,TGTGCCAGCAGCGTAGATACCTACCGCTACGAGCAGTACTTC,CASSVDTYRYEQYF
few,TRBV19,TRBJ2-1,NA,TGTGCCAGTAGTATAGTCGACAGGTCCTACAATGAGCAGTTCTTC,CASSIVDRSYNEQFF
NA,TRBV3-1,TRBJ2-1,TRBD2,TGTGCCAGCAGCGCCGGGACTAGCGGGGGAAGCTCCTACAATGTGCAGTTCTTC,CASSAGTSGGSSYNVQFF
NA,TRBV6-2/TRBV6-3,TRBJ2-2,NA,TGTGCCAGCAGCCCAGGAGATAGGTACACCGGGGAGCTGTTTTTT,CASSPGDRYTGELFF
once,TRBV4-3,TRBJ2-5,NA,TGCGCCAGCAGCCAAGAGTACTTGAGAGAAGAGACCCAGTACTTC,CASSQEYLREETQYF
few,TRBV7-2,TRBJ1-2,TRBD1,TGTGCCAGCAGCTTAGCGGGACAGGGAAGAAACTATGGCTACACCTTC,CASSLAGQGRNYGYTF
NA,TRBV5-1,TRBJ2-2,NA,TGCGCCAGCAGTTACGGCCCGTCTTCCGATGGGGAGCTGTTTTTT,CASSYGPSSDGELFF
few,TRBV29-1,TRBJ1-6,NA,TGCAGCGTTGATTGGAGCTCCTATAATTCACCCCTCCACTTT,CSVDWSSYNSPLHF